This T cell receptor beta chain was sequenced in a study of shared clonotypes between healthy human individuals. The CDR3 runs 17 residues. Trimming at V came to 6 bases and at J to 10 bases, leaving 14 bases not matched to a gene. Germline-derived CDR1 and CDR2 are SGHAT and FQNNGV. The table came from immunoSEQ multiplex PCR; TCRdb's copy has only in-frame clones and leaves some out. The table lists millions of clones, 90% to 95% of them singletons. The rearrangement joins TRBV11-2 to TRBJ2-1; the match to TRBD2 covers 14 bases. The material sequenced was naive CD4+ T cells from PBMCs. Subset specified: CD45RA+ positively selected. The sequence derives from a man between 18 and 29 years old in good health. Some clones in this sample may be carry-over from other donors' samples. CDR3 sequence (DNA): TGTGCCAGCAGAAAGTGGGGGGGGACTAGCGGGAGTTTGGAGCAGTTCTTC. Translating it yields CASRKWGGTSGSLEQFF.